This T cell receptor beta chain was retrieved from a study of identical twins. TCRdb reprocessed the 5' RACE reads via MiXCR and lists one record per CDR3 protein. The sample has about 690,000 distinct CDR3 sequences; about 20% are singletons. V shed 4 bases and J 8 bases; nucleotides not matched to a gene: 11. The CDR3 has 17 amino acids. CDR1 and CDR2 from the germline V gene are LGHNA and YSLEER. The sample was also reused in another study, on T cells expressing NK-cell markers.

Specimen: PBMCs. This chain joins TRBV4-3 and TRBJ2-1; 13 bases line up with TRBD2. This clonotype was sampled from a woman aged 18 to 35 in good health. The CDR3 region has the DNA TGCGCCAGCAGCCCCGCGAGAACTAGCGGGAGGGCCCATGAGCAGTTCTTC. Protein product: CASSPARTSGRAHEQFF.